This TCR beta chain was sequenced during a study of shared clonotypes between healthy human individuals. All the donors were Caucasian adults who lived in Nashville, Tennessee. Clones were sequenced by immunoSEQ multiplex PCR, and TCRdb holds only the in-frame ones, with some missing. This sample carries 2 million to 3 million clones, 90% to 95% of them seen once, and the ten largest clones take around 0.4%. The length of the CDR3 is 13 residues. Germline V gene lookup returns CDR1 MDHEN and CDR2 SYDVKM. V was clipped by 3 bases and J by 5 bases, with 11 bases between them. Sequencing was done on a sample of naive CD4+ T cells from PBMCs. Subset specified: CD45RA+ positively selected. V gene TRBV28 combines with J gene TRBJ2-7, with a tentative D call TRBD1 (5 bases). The source is a man younger than 30 in good health. Some clones in this sample may be carry-over from other donors' samples. The CDR3 DNA follows: TGTGCCAGCAGTTTCGACAGAAACCACGAGCAGTACTTC. It yields the protein CASSFDRNHEQYF.